This T cell receptor beta chain was profiled in a study of blood T cells in healthy people across ages. Overall study findings and caveats: No conclusive comparison of naive versus antigen-experienced cells was possible with unsorted PBMCs. The authors considered diversity estimates from one million T cells to be underestimates. The unknown donor CMV status may have confounded expanded clonotype changes.

A word on this clonotype: Its antigen is not known.

Sample-barcoded 5' priming and a J-beta primer mix drove a second PCR of roughly 6 to 12 cycles. TCRdb reprocessed the 5' RACE reads via MiXCR and lists one record per CDR3 protein. The sample contains around 900,000 distinct CDR3 sequences, about 53% of which appear only once. The germline CDR1 and CDR2 sequences are SNHLY and FYNNEI. V shed 9 bases and J shed 9 bases, with 21 bases lying between them. This CDR3 region has 15 residues. The sequenced material came from blood. The chain has TRBV2 and TRBJ1-6; no firm D call. This clonotype was obtained from an older woman in good health. The CDR3 DNA sequence: TGTGCCAGTGGGAAGAACACGGGTCGTGGTTCACCCCTCCACTTT. Its translation is CASGKNTGRGSPLHF.